A single sample is the source of the 29 T cell receptor beta chains below, sequenced in a study of identical twins. TCRdb redid the calling of the 5' RACE reads with MiXCR, one entry per CDR3 protein. The sample lists about 660,000 distinct CDR3 sequences, about 9.4% seen once, with about 0.98% in the top ten. A further study also used this sample, focusing on yellow fever vaccine responses in identical twins.

The sample taken for sequencing was PBMCs. The receptors stem from a woman aged 18-29 years in good health.

This clonotype has a handful of counts. The CDR3 DNA reads as TGTGCCAGCGGACTCCCGGGACTCAATGAGCAGTTCTTC. Encoded protein: CASGLPGLNEQFF. The V and J genes are TRBV27 and TRBJ2-1; D perhaps matches TRBD2 (6 bases). This CDR3 region has 13 residues. Germline assignment: CDR1 MNHEY and CDR2 SMNVEV (reference sequence). V lost 8 bases and J 6 bases, leaving 14 bases between the germline ends.

This rearrangement joins TRBV27 to TRBJ2-1; D is undetermined. Trimming took 7 bases from V and 8 from J, leaving 18 bases between them. This CDR3 is 14 amino acids long. Germline assignment: CDR1 MNHEY and CDR2 SMNVEV (reference sequence). In DNA form, the CDR3 reads TGTGCCAGCAAGGCTTCGGTTCTGGTCGATGAGCAGTTCTTC. The encoded protein is CASKASVLVDEQFF.

This clonotype was detected many times. The gene calls are TRBV29-1 and TRBJ2-3, with D tentatively TRBD1 or TRBD2 (6 bases each). The CDR3 has 14 residues. Trimming left V 3 bases short and J 2 bases short, with 12 bases between. Germline V gives CDR1 SQVTM, CDR2 ANQGSEA. The CDR3 nucleotides are TGCAGCGTTGAGGCCGGGGGCGTCACAGATACGCAGTATTTT. This encodes CSVEAGGVTDTQYF.

This chain links TRBV14 with TRBJ2-1, with 7 nucleotides matching TRBD1. CDR1 is SGHDN, CDR2 FVKESK, per germline. The CDR3 is 18 residues long. Unmatched junction bases numbered 9, after V lost 1 base and J lost 0 bases. The CDR3 reads CASSQVFSDRVSYNEQFF. In nucleotides, the CDR3 is TGTGCCAGCAGCCAAGTATTTTCCGACAGGGTCTCCTACAATGAGCAGTTCTTC.

CDR3 bases: TGCGCCAGCAGCTTCAGGAGGGATACGCAGTATTTT. It encodes CASSFRRDTQYF. V and J are TRBV5-1 and TRBJ2-3; TRBD2 is a possible D gene (5 bases). Germline V gene data show CDR1 as SGHRS and CDR2 as YFSETQ. V dropped 2 bases and J dropped 6 bases, with 7 bases sitting between them. This CDR3 contains 12 residues.

This clonotype was seen a few times. The chain employs TRBV11-2 and TRBJ2-5; the D call may be TRBD1 or TRBD2 (5 bases each). Germline CDR1 is SGHAT and CDR2 is FQNNGV. The V and J ends lost 3 bases and 5 bases respectively, with 10 bases between them. This CDR3 is built from 13 residues. The CDR3 is CASSFMGTETQYF. The CDR3 bases are TGTGCCAGCAGCTTTATGGGGACGGAGACCCAGTACTTC.

This clonotype came up many times. The V and J genes are TRBV9 and TRBJ2-2; 10 bases match TRBD2. After removal of 3 bases from V and 5 bases from J, the junction contained 7 bases not matched to a gene. The CDR3 runs to 16 residues. Germline V CDR1 and CDR2: SGDLS, YYNGEE. As DNA, the CDR3 is TGTGCCAGCAGCGCTAGCGGGAGAAGGGGGACCGGGGAGCTGTTTTTT. It yields the protein CASSASGRRGTGELFF.

This clonotype was counted at least ten times. The gene calls are TRBV12-3 or TRBV12-4 and TRBJ2-2, with TRBD1 matching over 7 bases. The CDR3 contains 15 residues. V lost 6 bases, J lost 3 bases, and 7 bases stayed unmatched. CDR3 loop: CASSTGTADTGELFF. CDR3 sequence (DNA): TGTGCCAGCAGCACCGGGACAGCCGACACCGGGGAGCTGTTTTTT.

J is TRBJ2-7 and V is TRBV3-1; tentative D call: TRBD1 (6 bases). This CDR3 has 14 residues. From germline, CDR1 is LGHDT and CDR2 YNNKEL (reference sequence). The V and J ends lost 5 bases and 3 bases respectively, with 14 bases between them. DNA for the CDR3: TGTGCCAGCAGCTACCGATCAGGGGTCTACGAGCAGTACTTC. Protein: CASSYRSGVYEQYF.

V and J are TRBV25-1 and TRBJ2-5, with D perhaps TRBD2 (6 bases). CDR3 size: 14 residues. Between the trimmed V and J ends, which lost 1 base and 5 bases, there was a span of 11 bases. The V gene's germline CDR1 is MGHDK and CDR2 SYGVNS. DNA of the CDR3: TGTGCCAGCAGTGAATTTCACGGAGGGGAGACCCAGTACTTC. It specifies CASSEFHGGETQYF. Complete variable domain (other parts from reference TRBV25-1 and TRBJ2-5): EADIYQTPRYLVIGTGKKITLECSQTMGHDKMYWYQQDPGMELHLIHYSYGVNSTEKGDLSSESTVSRIRTEHFPLTLESARPSHTSQYLCASSEFHGGETQYFGPGTRLLVL.

V and J are TRBV12-3 or TRBV12-4 and TRBJ1-5, with 8 bases that match TRBD1. The junction had 8 bases not matched to a gene; V was cut back by 5 bases and J by 2 bases. This CDR3 is built from 16 residues. This CDR3 is CASSGDRRLGNQPQHF. The CDR3 DNA sequence: TGTGCCAGCAGTGGGGACAGGAGGTTGGGCAATCAGCCCCAGCATTTT.

The table lists this clonotype with many counts. The chain couples TRBV12-3 or TRBV12-4 to TRBJ2-3; D not resolved. The CDR3 is made up of 11 amino acids. V was shortened by 5 bases and J by 6 bases, with 6 bases between the two germline ends. The CDR3 nucleotides are TGTGCCAGCAGTCCGATCGATACGCAGTATTTT. Protein product: CASSPIDTQYF.

The V gene is TRBV10-2, the J gene TRBJ2-7, with 7 positions matching TRBD2. Germline V lookup: CDR1 WSHSY, CDR2 SAAADI. The CDR3 runs 14 residues. V trimming: 2 bases; J trimming: 5 bases; junction bases outside the gene matches: 6. The CDR3 coding sequence is TGCGCCAGCAGTGAGAGGGAGGGCCCCCACGAGCAGTACTTC. This gives the protein CASSEREGPHEQYF.

This clonotype has a handful of counts. V and J are TRBV18 and TRBJ1-1, with a weak D call TRBD1 (6 bases). The CDR3 runs 13 residues. V dropped 5 bases and J dropped 4 bases, with 11 bases sitting between them. Per the germline V gene, CDR1 is KGHSH and CDR2 is LQKENI. The CDR3 bases are TGTGCCAGCTCAACGGCGACAGGCACTGAAGCTTTCTTT. Its protein product is CASSTATGTEAFF.

The genes are TRBV7-2 and TRBJ2-7; 7 bases agree with TRBD2. This CDR3 is built from 14 residues. Germline-derived CDR1 and CDR2 are SGHTA and FQGNSA. The trim removed 5 bases at V and 3 bases at J, leaving 7 bases unmatched. The CDR3 nucleotides are TGTGCCAGCAGCCGGGGGGTCACGTACTACGAGCAGTACTTC. Protein product: CASSRGVTYYEQYF.

The genes are TRBV5-1 and TRBJ2-2; 9 bases match TRBD1. Unmatched junction bases numbered 8, after V lost 3 bases and J lost 2 bases. The CDR3 length is 17 residues. CDR1 is SGHRS, CDR2 YFSETQ, per germline. DNA of the CDR3: TGCGCCAGCAGCTCACAACCGGGACAGGGAAACACCGGGGAGCTGTTTTTT. Translated, it gives CASSSQPGQGNTGELFF.

The chain is built from TRBV2 and TRBJ2-3; D is unresolved. There are 14 residues in the CDR3. Germline CDR1 is SNHLY and CDR2 is FYNNEI. V shed 2 bases and J shed 0 bases, with 6 bases lying between them. The CDR3 sequence: CASSESSSTDTQYF. The CDR3 coding sequence is TGTGCCAGCAGTGAATCATCTAGCACAGATACGCAGTATTTT.

This clonotype has at least ten counts. The J gene is TRBJ2-3, the V gene TRBV29-1, with D perhaps being TRBD1 or TRBD2 (5 bases each). The V gene's germline CDR1 is SQVTM and CDR2 ANQGSEA. There are 15 residues in the CDR3. Trimming took off 6 bases at V and 0 bases at J, with 16 bases between the two ends. Here the CDR3 DNA reads TGCAGCGTCGAGGGGCGGACGGATAGCACAGATACGCAGTATTTT. The encoded protein is CSVEGRTDSTDTQYF.

This chain links TRBV5-1 with TRBJ2-1; D is tentatively TRBD1 or TRBD2 (5 bases each). The CDR3 totals 12 residues. Per the germline V gene, CDR1 is SGHRS and CDR2 is YFSETQ. Trimming removed 2 bases at V and 9 bases at J, with 9 bases between. The CDR3 sequence is CASSFKRGEQFF. CDR3 DNA sequence: TGCGCCAGCAGCTTTAAGAGGGGTGAGCAGTTCTTC.

This clonotype was observed at least ten times. The chain combines TRBV10-3 with TRBJ1-1; 7 bases fit TRBD1. V lost 0 bases, J lost 0 bases, and 1 base stayed unmatched. This CDR3 has 15 residues. Germline CDR1 and CDR2: ENHRY and SYGVKD. CDR3 sequence reads: CAISESGQMNTEAFF. CDR3 DNA: TGTGCCATCAGTGAGTCGGGACAGATGAACACTGAAGCTTTCTTT.

The V and J genes are TRBV6-2 or TRBV6-3 and TRBJ2-7; D ambiguous. The CDR3 contains 14 residues. Trimming cost V 6 bases and J 4 bases, with 16 bases left between them. Germline CDR1 and CDR2: MNHEY and SVGEGT. CDR3 loop: CASSNVGGVYEQYF. Written as DNA, the CDR3 is TGTGCCAGCAGCAACGTAGGTGGGGTTTACGAGCAGTACTTC.

This chain links TRBV6-1 with TRBJ1-5, with unresolved D. The germline V gene encodes CDR1 MNHNS and CDR2 SASEGT. Between the trimmed V and J ends, which lost 8 bases and 2 bases, there was a span of 10 bases. The CDR3 runs to 13 residues. CDR3 region: CASWLDGNQPQHF. Written as DNA, the CDR3 is TGTGCCAGCTGGCTAGACGGCAATCAGCCCCAGCATTTT.

The chain uses TRBV15 and TRBJ2-7; 8 nucleotides agree with TRBD1. V was clipped by 3 bases and J by 3 bases; unmatched bases: 4. This CDR3 contains 14 residues. The germline gives CDR1 LNHNV, CDR2 YYDKDF (reference sequence). CDR3 in DNA: TGTGCCACCAGCAGTGACAGGGGTAACTACGAGCAGTACTTC. Its translation is CATSSDRGNYEQYF. Complete variable domain (other parts from reference TRBV15 and TRBJ2-7): DAMVIQNPRYQVTQFGKPVTLSCSQTLNHNVMYWYQQKSSQAPKLLFHYYDKDFNNEADTPDNFQSRRPNTSFCFLDIRSPGLGDTAMYLCATSSDRGNYEQYFGPGTRLTVT.

The V call is TRBV6-5, the J call TRBJ2-7; D ambiguous. Trimming shortened V by 2 bases and J by 2 bases, and 13 bases separated the two germline ends. The CDR3 runs to 15 residues. The germline gives CDR1 MNHEY, CDR2 SVGAGI. CDR3 residues: CASSYAVPGPYEQYF. The CDR3 DNA sequence: TGTGCCAGCAGTTACGCTGTCCCTGGCCCCTACGAGCAGTACTTC.

This clonotype was counted between two and nine times. The chain recombines TRBV24-1 with TRBJ1-4, with 7 bases lining up with TRBD1. V was clipped by 2 bases and J by 8 bases; unmatched bases: 1. CDR3 length equals 13 residues. Germline values: CDR1 KGHDR, CDR2 SFDVKD. The CDR3 spells CATSDSDREKLFF. Here the CDR3 DNA reads TGTGCCACCAGTGATTCGGACAGGGAAAAACTGTTTTTT.

Only a few counts were recorded for this clonotype. The J gene is TRBJ2-6, the V gene TRBV7-2; D unclear. From germline, CDR1 is SGHTA and CDR2 FQGNSA. The CDR3 is 15 residues long. Trimming removed 2 bases at V and 0 bases at J, with 5 bases between. The CDR3 is CASSLQRSGANVLTF. The CDR3 nucleotides read TGTGCCAGCAGCTTACAGCGCTCTGGGGCCAACGTCCTGACTTTC.

This clonotype was detected many times. The CDR3 nucleotides read TGTGCCGGGGGGGGACTTGCCTACAATGAGCAGTTCTTC. Its protein is CAGGGLAYNEQFF. This sequence joins TRBV7-9 and TRBJ2-1; 7 nucleotides align to TRBD2. The CDR3 has 13 amino acids. Looked up from germline, CDR1 is SEHNR and CDR2 is FQNEAQ (reference sequence). Losses at the gene ends were 11 bases for V and 2 bases for J; bases not matched to a gene: 6. Drawing the rest from reference TRBV7-9 and TRBJ2-1, the complete variable domain is DTGVSQNPRHKITKRGQNVTFRCDPISEHNRLYWYRQTLGQGPEFLTYFQNEAQLEKSRLLSDRFSAERPKGSFSTLEIQRTEQGDSAMYLCAGGGLAYNEQFFGPGTRLTVL.

The J gene is TRBJ2-7, the V gene TRBV28; D perhaps matches TRBD1 (6 bases). The germline V and J ends were trimmed by 2 bases and 4 bases, with 15 bases remaining between them. The CDR3 loop spans 15 amino acids. Per germline, CDR1 MDHEN and CDR2 SYDVKM. The CDR3 DNA is TGTGCCAGCAGTTTAGGGCAGGGGATCGGATACGAGCAGTACTTC. Its translation is CASSLGQGIGYEQYF.

CDR3 nucleotides: TGTGCCTGGACAGGGGGTGCTTTAGTCCCCTACGAGCAGTACTTC. Protein product: CAWTGGALVPYEQYF. V is TRBV30 and J is TRBJ2-7, with 7 bases lining up with TRBD1. CDR3 length: 15 amino acids. In germline, CDR1 is GTSNPN, CDR2 SVGIG (reference sequence). V lost 4 bases to trimming and J lost 2 bases; unmatched junction nucleotides: 11.